The TCR beta chain under discussion was sequenced for a study of T cell changes during pregnancy in multiple sclerosis. This clone is a singleton in its sample. The CDR3 length is 18 residues. Sequenced by immunoSEQ multiplex PCR; TCRdb stores in-frame clones only, minus some. The top ten clones hold approximately 0.6% of a sample with 25,000 to 30,000 clones, under 90% of them seen once. The sequenced sample was CD4+ T cells from peripheral blood mononuclear cells, obtained in the first trimester of pregnancy. The V call is TRBV21-1, the J call TRBJ2-4; the table's D call TRBD1 went unverified against the DNA. TRBV21-1 is a recognized pseudogene. This sequence was found in a female donor in good health, enrolled as a control in a pregnancy study. CDR3 region: CATTKLPRVRTAKNIQYF. In DNA, the CDR3 is TGTGCCACCACCAAACTCCCCAGGGTTCGGACCGCCAAAAACATTCAGTACTTC.